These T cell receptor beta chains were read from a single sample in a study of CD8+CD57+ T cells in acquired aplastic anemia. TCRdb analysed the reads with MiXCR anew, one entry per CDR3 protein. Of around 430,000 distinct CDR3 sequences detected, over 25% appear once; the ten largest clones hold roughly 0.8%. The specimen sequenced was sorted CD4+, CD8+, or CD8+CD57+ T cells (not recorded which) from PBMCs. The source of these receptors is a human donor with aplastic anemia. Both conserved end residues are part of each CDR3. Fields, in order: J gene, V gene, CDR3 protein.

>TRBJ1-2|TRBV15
CATSREFVGYGYTF
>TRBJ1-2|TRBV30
CACTSPQGALGYTF
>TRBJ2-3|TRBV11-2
CASSFARVTDTQYF
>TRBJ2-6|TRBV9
CASSVPGRANILSGANVLTF
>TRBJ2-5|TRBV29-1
CSVGGTQETQYF
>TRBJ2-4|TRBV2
CASSTGGIAKNIQYF
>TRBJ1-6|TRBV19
CASKERGGSYNSPLHF
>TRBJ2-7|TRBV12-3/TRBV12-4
CASGRDSRDEQYF
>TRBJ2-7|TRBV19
CASSMLAGGPGEQYF
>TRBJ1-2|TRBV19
CASSTADPSGYGYTF
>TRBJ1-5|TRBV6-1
CASGGVYSNQPQHF
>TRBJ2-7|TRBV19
CASSIATGGSEQYF
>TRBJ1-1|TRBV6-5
CASSYASEAFF
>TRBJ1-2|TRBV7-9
CASSLSGQGVNYGYTF
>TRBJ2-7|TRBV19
CASSQQGRAEQYF
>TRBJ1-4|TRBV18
CASSPNTGTGGEKLFF
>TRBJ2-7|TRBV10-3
CAISSGTGLSYEQYF
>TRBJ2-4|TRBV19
CASSIVGSTRAKNIQYF
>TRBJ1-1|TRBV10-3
CASRKPFQGTTEAFF
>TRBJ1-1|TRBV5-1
CASSATGGADTEAFF
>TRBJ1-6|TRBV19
CASSWGPDRNSPLHF
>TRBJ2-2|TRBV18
CASSPYRDSPNTGELFF
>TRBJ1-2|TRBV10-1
CASRDRDGYTF
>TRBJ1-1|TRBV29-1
CSSPPGRVNTEAFF
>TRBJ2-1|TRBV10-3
CAISDLRTGGGVTYNEQFF
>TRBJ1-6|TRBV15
CATSGQAMGSPLHF
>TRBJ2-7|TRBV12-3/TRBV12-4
CASSGWDYEQYF
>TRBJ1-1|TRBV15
CATSSSKNTEAFF
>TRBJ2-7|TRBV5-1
CASSYGDGEQYF